Each of the 6 T cell receptor beta chains below was sequenced from the same sample in a study of blood T cell repertoires in COVID-19. Generated by immunoSEQ multiplex PCR, the TCRdb table keeps only in-frame clones and is missing some. The table records some 200,000 clones, approximately 79% of them present only once. The material sequenced was peripheral blood. All receptors derive from a man aged 25-45 years with active or convalescent COVID-19.

The J gene is TRBJ2-1, the V gene TRBV9; the D is unclear. Germline assignment: CDR1 SGDLS and CDR2 YYNGEE. This CDR3 has 15 residues. V shed 3 bases and J shed 7 bases, with 17 bases lying between them. In DNA form, the CDR3 reads TGTGCCAGCAGCGGTGGCCTAGGTGGTGAGAATGAGCAGTTCTTC. It encodes CASSGGLGGENEQFF. The full variable domain, rest sourced from reference TRBV9 and TRBJ2-1, is DSGVTQTPKHLITATGQRVTLRCSPRSGDLSVYWYQQSLDQGLQFLIQYYNGEERAKGNILERFSAQQFPDLHSELNLSSLELGDSALYFCASSGGLGGENEQFFGPGTRLTVL.

The rearrangement links TRBV4-1 to TRBJ1-6, with 9 positions matching TRBD1. The J segment lost 0 bases and the V segment lost 4 bases, leaving 7 bases of the junction unmatched. The CDR3 has 18 amino acids. From germline, CDR1 is MGHRA and CDR2 YSYEKL. CDR3 in amino acids: CASSPGQGLSSYNSPLHF. As DNA, the CDR3 is TGCGCCAGCAGCCCGGGACAGGGACTCAGCTCCTATAATTCACCCCTCCACTTT.

J is TRBJ2-5 and V is TRBV5-1; D gene unclear. The CDR3 runs to 17 residues. The germline gives CDR1 SGHRS, CDR2 YFSETQ. With 3 bases removed from V and 0 bases from J, the gap between germline ends came to 18 bases. Here the CDR3 reads CASSSVAWPPDQETQYF. The CDR3 DNA reads as TGCGCCAGCAGCTCTGTAGCCTGGCCCCCTGACCAAGAGACCCAGTACTTC.

The V call is TRBV4-2, the J call TRBJ1-3; D gene unclear. V lost 0 bases and J 0 bases, leaving 9 bases between the germline ends. The germline V gene has CDR1 LGHNA and CDR2 YNFKEQ. The CDR3 covers 16 residues. CDR3 protein: CASSQDGQVSGNTIYF. For the CDR3, the DNA is TGTGCCAGCAGCCAAGATGGCCAGGTCTCTGGAAACACCATATATTTT.

The rearrangement joins TRBV10-2 to TRBJ2-1, with 10 bases aligning to TRBD2. From germline, CDR1 is WSHSY and CDR2 SAAADI. The CDR3 runs 17 residues. V was clipped by 7 bases and J by 1 base; unmatched bases: 10. CDR3 coding DNA: TGCGCCAGCACCGGGTTCCGGACTAGCGGATCCTACAATGAGCAGTTCTTC. This translates into CASTGFRTSGSYNEQFF.

This clone was seen just once. The chain couples TRBV9 to TRBJ1-2; D is unresolved. The CDR3 length is 12 residues. Germline V gene data show CDR1 as SGDLS and CDR2 as YYNGEE. Trimming pared 0 bases from V and 8 bases from J, leaving 8 bases between. The CDR3 nucleotides are TGTGCCAGCAGCGTAGACGCGGGAGGCTACACCTTC. Translating gives CASSVDAGGYTF.